This note documents a single TCR beta chain sequence. Its antigen is undetermined. This sample includes further DNA sequences coding for the same CDR3. The PCR used 60 Vbeta and 13 Jbeta primers. Produced via immunoSEQ multiplex PCR; TCRdb's table is partial and in-frame only. Among under 200,000 clones listed, roughly 60% were seen once. This entry is derived from a study of cytomegalovirus exposure and HLA in healthy donors. Study-wide context: The study placed 70% to 85% of its 398 genotyped donors in the Caucasian-associated ancestry cluster.

CDR1 and CDR2 (germline): MDHEN, SYDVKM. CDR3 length: 14 residues. With V trimmed by 1 base and J by 5 bases, 2 bases remained unmatched. Study findings and constraints: Apparent HLA restriction characterized most CMV-associated TCR beta chains in a later analysis. Prior analysis indicated that the majority of TCR beta V segments exhibited productivity approximately 87% or approximately 30% of the time.

The V gene is TRBV28, the J gene TRBJ1-1, with 9 bases matching TRBD1. This clonotype was obtained from a man in his forties in good health and CMV-seronegative. Input material: PBMCs. CDR3 sequence reads: CASSLLDRGTEAFF. The CDR3 region has the DNA TGTGCCAGCAGTTTATTGGACAGGGGAACTGAAGCTTTCTTT.